Listed below are T cell receptor beta chains from one sample, sequenced in a study of T cell changes during pregnancy in multiple sclerosis. Libraries were prepared by immunoSEQ multiplex PCR; TCRdb keeps only in-frame clonotypes and omits some of them. The table has around 81,000 clones, roughly 89% seen once; the top ten hold roughly 3.7%. Sequences were derived from peripheral blood, sampled after pregnancy. The origin of the receptors is a female donor in good health, enrolled as a control in a pregnancy study. Each CDR3 is given with its conserved first and last residue. A D gene is named only where the DNA matches it firmly. The listing skips clone size in some rows; elsewhere it reads once, few, many or a size class.

v_call	clone_size	j_call	d_call	cdr3_length	cdr3_aa	cdr3_nt
TRBV7-7	NA	TRBJ2-5	TRBD2	17	CASSVGLAGGPGETQYF	TGTGCTAGCAGCGTGGGACTAGCGGGAGGGCCGGGGGAGACCCAGTACTTC
TRBV5-6	NA	TRBJ1-1	TRBD1	15	CASSLLDRVNTEAFF	TGTGCCAGCAGCCTGTTAGACAGGGTGAACACTGAAGCTTTCTTT
TRBV6-1	NA	TRBJ1-2	TRBD1	13	CASSPGQGDGYTF	TGTGCCAGCAGCCCCGGACAGGGGGATGGCTACACCTTC
TRBV19	NA	TRBJ1-2	NA	13	CASSIGANYGYTF	TGTGCCAGTAGTATCGGAGCTAACTATGGCTACACCTTC
TRBV9	NA	TRBJ2-1	TRBD2	18	CASSRVGGLPSSYNEQFF	TGTGCCAGCTCGAGGGTCGGGGGGTTGCCGAGCTCCTACAATGAGCAGTTCTTC
TRBV18	NA	TRBJ1-1	NA	14	CASSLPTENTEAFF	TGTGCCAGCTCACTGCCGACAGAGAACACTGAAGCTTTCTTT
TRBV19	NA	TRBJ1-2	TRBD1	14	CASRNRGVSYGYTF	TGTGCCAGTAGGAACAGGGGCGTGAGCTATGGCTACACCTTC
TRBV5-6	NA	TRBJ1-6	NA	15	CASSSGTRGFAPLHF	TGTGCCAGCAGTTCCGGGACAAGGGGTTTTGCACCCCTCCACTTT
TRBV12-5	NA	TRBJ2-5	NA	13	CASGWGDSETQYF	TGTGCTAGTGGTTGGGGCGATTCGGAGACCCAGTACTTC
TRBV10-2	NA	TRBJ2-1	NA	12	CASSESRNEQFF	TGCGCCAGCAGTGAGTCCAGGAATGAGCAGTTCTTC
TRBV4-1	NA	TRBJ2-5	NA	13	CASSQRREETQYF	TGCGCCAGCAGCCAACGCAGGGAAGAGACCCAGTACTTC
TRBV13	NA	TRBJ2-5	TRBD2	16	CASSIGLAGVKETQYF	TGTGCCAGCAGCATAGGACTAGCGGGGGTTAAAGAGACCCAGTACTTC
TRBV10-2	NA	TRBJ1-5	TRBD1	14	CASSGTGLNQPQHF	TGCGCCAGCAGTGGGACAGGCCTCAATCAGCCCCAGCATTTT
TRBV27	few	TRBJ2-1	TRBD2	18	CASRAGTSGGQTYNEQFF	TGTGCCAGCAGGGCCGGGACTAGCGGGGGCCAAACCTACAATGAGCAGTTCTTC
TRBV11-3	NA	TRBJ2-7	NA	14	CASSSRVGDYEQYF	TGTGCCAGCAGCTCCAGGGTTGGGGACTACGAGCAGTACTTC
TRBV5-5	once	TRBJ2-3	NA	15	CASSLGDTHTDTQYF	TGTGCCAGCAGCTTAGGGGACACCCACACAGATACGCAGTATTTT
TRBV19	NA	TRBJ2-2	TRBD1	15	CASSFGTGNTGELFF	TGTGCCAGTAGTTTTGGGACAGGGAACACCGGGGAGCTGTTTTTT
TRBV5-6	NA	TRBJ2-7	NA	15	CASSLGPGDSYEQYF	TGTGCCAGCAGCTTGGGTCCTGGAGACTCCTACGAGCAGTACTTC
TRBV15	NA	TRBJ1-1	TRBD1	15	CATSKQQGANTEAFF	TGTGCCACCAGCAAACAACAGGGGGCTAACACTGAAGCTTTCTTT
TRBV27	NA	TRBJ2-3	NA	15	CASSLFKVPGDTQYF	TGTGCCAGCAGTTTATTTAAGGTCCCCGGGGATACGCAGTATTTT
TRBV7-9	NA	TRBJ1-3	TRBD1	14	CASSPGGPGNTIYF	TGTGCCAGCAGTCCAGGGGGACCTGGAAACACCATATATTTT
TRBV6-4	NA	TRBJ2-2	NA	14	CASSDEGQTGELFF	TGTGCCAGCAGTGATGAGGGCCAGACCGGGGAGCTGTTTTTT
TRBV19	NA	TRBJ2-1	TRBD2	17	CASMETSGVRSYNEQFF	TGTGCCAGTATGGAGACTAGCGGGGTAAGGTCCTACAATGAGCAGTTCTTC
TRBV13	NA	TRBJ1-2	NA	15	CASSLMGRNNYGYTF	TGTGCCAGCAGCCTAATGGGGCGGAATAACTATGGCTACACCTTC
TRBV28	NA	TRBJ2-7	TRBD1	14	CASSSGQITYEQYF	TGTGCCAGCAGTTCGGGACAGATCACCTACGAGCAGTACTTC
TRBV2	NA	TRBJ1-5	TRBD1	16	CASTSLKGQGHQPQHF	TGTGCCAGCACAAGTTTAAAGGGACAGGGGCATCAGCCCCAGCATTTT
TRBV6-5	NA	TRBJ1-1	TRBD1	13	CASSPTGDTEAFF	TGTGCCAGCAGCCCGACAGGGGACACTGAAGCTTTCTTT
TRBV29-1	NA	TRBJ1-1	NA	14	CSVLTRVSDTEAFF	TGCAGCGTCTTGACACGCGTATCGGACACTGAAGCTTTCTTT
TRBV10-3	NA	TRBJ1-4	TRBD1	15	CAISESGTALEKLFF	TGTGCCATCAGTGAGTCAGGGACAGCGCTTGAAAAACTGTTTTTT
TRBV10-1	NA	TRBJ2-2	NA	13	CASQGLNTGELFF	TGCGCCAGCCAGGGTTTAAACACCGGGGAGCTGTTTTTT
TRBV10-1	NA	TRBJ2-3	NA	14	CASSLVESTDTQYF	TGCGCCAGCTCCCTGGTAGAAAGTACAGATACGCAGTATTTT
TRBV25-1	NA	TRBJ1-6	TRBD1	15	CASSARRQGNSPLHF	TGTGCCAGCAGTGCCCGCCGACAGGGAAATTCACCCCTCCACTTT
TRBV15	NA	TRBJ2-7	TRBD1	15	CATSRGTGPAYEQYF	TGTGCCACCAGCAGAGGGACAGGCCCAGCCTACGAGCAGTACTTC
TRBV5-6	few	TRBJ1-3	NA	15	CASSPPMSSGNTIYF	TGTGCCAGCAGCCCGCCGATGAGCTCTGGAAACACCATATATTTT
TRBV18	NA	TRBJ2-1	NA	16	CASSPLRISSYNEQFF	TGTGCCAGCTCACCACTGCGGATAAGCTCCTACAATGAGCAGTTCTTC
TRBV29-1	NA	TRBJ2-3	NA	13	CSVEFAIGDTQYF	TGCAGCGTTGAGTTTGCGATCGGAGATACGCAGTATTTT
TRBV5-1	NA	TRBJ2-5	NA	13	CASGGVNGETQYF	TGCGCCAGCGGGGGCGTCAATGGGGAGACCCAGTACTTC